One sample yielded the 2 T cell receptor beta chains listed below, sequenced in a study of T cells in Graves' hyperthyroidism and ophthalmopathy. What was amplified from RNA transcripts were TCR beta CDR3 regions. Initially, a first-round RT-PCR of the TCR CDR3 employed the HTBI primer set. TCRdb fed the multiplex PCR reads into MiXCR, producing one record per CDR3 protein. The sample carries 500,000 to 650,000 distinct CDR3 sequences, around 13% recorded once. The specimen was blood. Source of these receptors: a middle-aged woman with Graves' hyperthyroidism.

This clonotype was counted many times. The V and J genes are TRBV12-3 or TRBV12-4 and TRBJ1-2, with D possibly matching TRBD1 (5 bases). Trimming pared 6 bases from V and 2 bases from J, leaving 7 bases between. This CDR3 has 12 amino acids. The CDR3 loop is CASRGLNYGYTF. In DNA, the CDR3 is TGTGCCAGCAGGGGGCTCAACTATGGCTACACCTTC.

The CDR3 is CSARDPSMTARGELFF. In DNA, the CDR3 is TGCAGTGCTAGAGATCCCTCGATGACAGCCCGCGGGGAGCTGTTTTTT. This chain links TRBV20-1 with TRBJ2-2, with TRBD1 as a possible D gene (5 bases). The CDR3 covers 16 residues. Looked up from germline, CDR1 is DFQATT and CDR2 is SNEGSKA (reference sequence). Trimming left V 0 bases short and J 7 bases short, with 18 bases between.